These T cell receptor beta chains were read from a single sample in a study of T-cell memory formation after mild COVID-19. MiXCR was run by TCRdb on the 5' RACE reads, yielding one entry per CDR3 protein. The sample consists of hundreds of thousands of distinct CDR3 sequences, 15% to 20% of them appearing once. Sequencing used PBMCs or a T cell subset sorted from them (not recorded which). The receptors originated from an adult woman who had mild COVID-19 (a few samples of this study predate the infection). Cell type and time point are not known. Each CDR3 is given with its conserved first and last residue. The D gene is left open where the match is weak. The size entry is marked missing in some rows and otherwise reads once, few, many or a size class.

TRBJ1-2 | NA | TRBV12-3/TRBV12-4 | few | CASSFGQTLYGYTF | TGTGCCAGCAGTTTCGGGCAGACACTCTATGGCTACACCTTC
TRBJ2-3 | TRBD1 | TRBV25-1 | NA | CASSEGLGLGQGTDTQYF | TGTGCCAGCAGTGAAGGGTTGGGTTTGGGACAGGGCACAGATACGCAGTATTTT
TRBJ2-7 | NA | TRBV18 | NA | CASSPPGPSSYEQYF | TGTGCCAGCTCACCACCGGGACCGAGTTCCTACGAGCAGTACTTC
TRBJ1-2 | TRBD1 | TRBV6-6 | NA | CASSQTQGDYTF | TGTGCCAGCAGTCAGACCCAGGGGGACTACACCTTC
TRBJ1-1 | NA | TRBV4-1 | NA | CASSQGGPGGGQAFF | TGCGCCAGCAGCCAAGGGGGCCCCGGAGGGGGGCAAGCTTTCTTT
TRBJ2-1 | NA | TRBV5-1 | few | CASSYAGEEQFF | TGCGCCAGCAGCTATGCAGGGGAAGAGCAGTTCTTC
TRBJ1-5 | NA | TRBV12-3/TRBV12-4 | NA | CASSLTRSRGNQPQHF | TGTGCCAGCAGTTTAACCCGGTCCAGGGGTAATCAGCCCCAGCATTTT
TRBJ1-4 | NA | TRBV5-1 | NA | CASSLGAGSNNEKLFF | TGCGCCAGCAGCTTGGGAGCAGGGTCGAATAATGAAAAACTGTTTTTT
TRBJ2-1 | NA | TRBV6-5 | few | CASSYVLDNEQFF | TGTGCCAGCAGTTACGTACTCGACAATGAGCAGTTCTTC
TRBJ2-5 | TRBD1 | TRBV4-2 | few | CASSRTGTAEETQYF | TGTGCCAGCAGCCGGACAGGGACAGCCGAAGAGACCCAGTACTTC
TRBJ2-7 | TRBD1 | TRBV18 | few | CASSAETGSSYEQYF | TGTGCCAGCTCAGCCGAGACAGGGAGCTCCTACGAGCAGTACTTC
TRBJ1-2 | NA | TRBV20-1 | NA | CSASNVGGPTHHGYTF | TGCAGTGCTAGTAATGTGGGGGGGCCAACACACCATGGCTACACCTTC
TRBJ1-2 | TRBD1 | TRBV15 | NA | CATSSRGSNYGYTF | TGTGCCACCAGCAGCAGGGGGTCTAACTATGGCTACACCTTC
TRBJ1-6 | TRBD1 | TRBV7-6 | many | CASSLIPGTGEGGSPLHF | TGTGCCAGCAGCTTAATCCCTGGGACAGGCGAAGGGGGTTCACCCCTCCACTTT
TRBJ2-1 | TRBD1 | TRBV12-3/TRBV12-4 | many | CASSIQGNEQFF | TGTGCCAGCAGTATACAGGGGAATGAGCAGTTCTTC
TRBJ2-7 | NA | TRBV6-5 | few | CASSYSPSYEQYF | TGTGCCAGCAGTTACTCCCCCTCCTACGAGCAGTACTTC
TRBJ2-1 | NA | TRBV7-9 | few | CASSPAGEQFF | TGTGCCAGCAGCCCTGCGGGGGAGCAGTTCTTC
TRBJ2-1 | NA | TRBV18 | few | CASLGNDEQFF | TGTGCCAGCCTGGGGAATGATGAGCAGTTCTTC
TRBJ2-7 | TRBD1 | TRBV6-2/TRBV6-3 | NA | CASSRGQYTDEQYF | TGTGCCAGCAGTCGGGGACAGTATACGGACGAGCAGTACTTC
TRBJ1-2 | TRBD1 | TRBV29-1 | NA | CSVERDRGYTF | TGCAGCGTTGAAAGGGACAGGGGCTACACCTTC
TRBJ1-1 | NA | TRBV12-3/TRBV12-4 | NA | CASSFMGRVNTEAFF | TGTGCCAGCAGTTTTATGGGGAGAGTGAACACTGAAGCTTTCTTT
TRBJ2-7 | TRBD1 | TRBV27 | NA | CASSFSRGLSYEQYF | TGTGCCAGCAGTTTCTCTAGGGGGCTCTCCTACGAGCAGTACTTC
TRBJ2-1 | TRBD2 | TRBV3-1 | few | CASSFSPPGLAKAEQFF | TGTGCCAGCAGCTTTAGTCCTCCGGGACTAGCAAAAGCTGAGCAGTTCTTC
TRBJ1-2 | NA | TRBV13 | NA | CASRHEREGGNYTF | TGTGCCAGCAGACACGAAAGAGAGGGGGGTAACTACACCTTC
TRBJ2-6 | NA | TRBV12-3/TRBV12-4 | many | CASSRSGANVLTF | TGTGCCAGCAGTCGCTCTGGGGCCAACGTCCTGACTTTC
TRBJ1-5 | NA | TRBV7-9 | few | CASSLEDQPQHF | TGTGCCAGCAGCTTAGAAGACCAGCCCCAGCATTTT
TRBJ2-7 | NA | TRBV7-8 | few | CASILSGSGRSSYEQYF | TGTGCCAGCATCCTATCGGGTTCGGGGAGGAGCTCCTACGAGCAGTACTTC
TRBJ2-1 | NA | TRBV10-2 | many | CASTRELGEQFF | TGCGCCAGCACCAGAGAGTTAGGGGAGCAGTTCTTC
TRBJ2-7 | NA | TRBV18 | few | CASSPPGQPISAQYF | TGTGCCAGCTCACCCCCGGGACAACCGATTAGCGCGCAGTACTTC
TRBJ1-2 | NA | TRBV7-2 | NA | CASSLEGRSYTF | TGTGCCAGCAGCTTAGAGGGGAGGAGCTACACCTTC
TRBJ2-1 | TRBD2 | TRBV20-1 | NA | CSARLAGGPHWEQFF | TGCAGTGCCCGACTAGCGGGGGGGCCGCATTGGGAGCAGTTCTTC